The source of this TCR beta chain is a study of radiotherapy plus CTLA-4 blockade in lung cancer. This CDR3 is 17 amino acids long. Trimming took 4 bases from V and 1 from J; bases not matched to a gene: 13. The V gene's germline CDR1 is MDHEN and CDR2 SYDVKM. In regard to this clone: The antigen remains unidentified.

Study conclusions and caveats: Per reports, early blood T cell clone dynamics, plus interferon-beta, forecast response most strongly. An expansion of tumor-derived TCR clones occurred in blood after radiotherapy plus ipilimumab.

Profiled with immunoSEQ multiplex PCR; TCRdb holds only in-frame clones, not every one. The repertoire holds around 80,000 clones, with about 78% as singletons. The receptor comes from a human donor with non-small cell lung cancer whose response to radiotherapy plus ipilimumab could not be evaluated. Some clones in this sample may be carry-over from other donors' samples. The rearrangement links TRBV28 to TRBJ2-7; TRBD1 aligns across 7 bases. This specimen consisted of peripheral blood, obtained from a patient treated with radiotherapy plus ipilimumab. DNA for the CDR3: TGTGCCAGCAGTTCTATCAGTAACAGGGGAAGGTCCTACGAGCAGTACTTC. It yields the protein CASSSISNRGRSYEQYF.